The text below deals with one T cell receptor (beta chain). V shed 5 bases and J 9 bases; nucleotides not matched to a gene: 9. CDR1 and CDR2 (germline): SEHNR, FQNEAQ (reference sequence). CDR3 size: 14 residues. The source of the sample is a study of blood T cell repertoires in COVID-19. Assay: immunoSEQ multiplex PCR; the TCRdb copy retains only in-frame clones and omits some. Of approximately 110,000 clones in the sample, around nine tenths were seen once. This chain uses TRBV7-9 with TRBJ2-1, with 8 nucleotides matching TRBD2. The sequence was obtained from a man aged 35-49 years with acute or convalescent COVID-19. Sequencing input: peripheral blood. CDR3 nucleotide sequence: TGTGCCAGCAGCCGCGGAATAGCGGGATTTGAGCAGTTCTTC. Its protein product is CASSRGIAGFEQFF.